A single sample is the source of the 23 T cell receptor beta chains below, sequenced in a study of post-analysis software for immune sequencing data. Study observations and caveats: Several TRBV segments occurring more often in patients than controls included TRBV5-6, TRBV5-1 and TRBV20-1.

Presence of unique molecular identifiers characterized the TCR beta cDNA libraries. Via MiXCR, TCRdb re-called the PCR reads, giving one row per CDR3 protein. The sample shows hundreds of thousands of distinct CDR3 sequences, 25% to 30% of them seen only once. No antigen has been identified for these receptors. The sample consisted of blood. All receptors derive from a girl between 10 and 17 years old with multiple sclerosis.

The sample holds a few counts of this clonotype. The chain has TRBV20-1 and TRBJ1-1, with D perhaps TRBD1 (5 bases). V was shortened by 5 bases and J by 0 bases, with 7 bases between the two germline ends. Germline V gene lookup returns CDR1 DFQATT and CDR2 SNEGSKA (reference sequence). The CDR3 has 12 amino acids. CDR3 sequence: CSASRVNTEAFF. Written as DNA, the CDR3 is TGCAGTGCTTCCAGGGTGAACACTGAAGCTTTCTTT.

The rearrangement uses TRBV12-3 or TRBV12-4 and TRBJ1-2, with 9 positions matching TRBD1. This CDR3 has 14 amino acids. The ends lost 6 bases at V and 8 bases at J; junction bases unmatched: 10. CDR3 DNA sequence: TGTGCCAGCAGAAGCCGGACAGGGGTCAGCGGCTACACCTTC. It yields the protein CASRSRTGVSGYTF.

This clonotype was counted between two and nine times. The chain carries TRBV20-1 and TRBJ2-3, with no clear D. V lost 6 bases, J lost 1 base, and 8 bases lay in between. This CDR3 contains 12 residues. Per the germline V gene, CDR1 is DFQATT and CDR2 is SNEGSKA (reference sequence). The CDR3 sequence: CSASQGTDTQYF. The CDR3 region has the DNA TGCAGTGCCTCCCAGGGCACAGATACGCAGTATTTT.

This chain links TRBV7-2 with TRBJ2-1, with TRBD2 identical over 10 bases. Germline CDR1 reads SGHTA; CDR2 reads FQGNSA. The CDR3 contains 15 residues. The trim removed 5 bases at V and 5 bases at J, leaving 6 bases unmatched. The CDR3 nucleotides are TGTGCCAGCAGCCAGGGACTAGCGAAAAACAATGAGCAGTTCTTC. This translates into CASSQGLAKNNEQFF.

The chain uses TRBV6-2 or TRBV6-3 and TRBJ2-2; D not certain. This CDR3 comprises 13 residues. Trimming took 5 bases from V and 7 from J, leaving 11 bases between them. Germline V gene sequence: CDR1 MNHEY, CDR2 SVGEGT. In DNA, the CDR3 is TGTGCCAGCAGTCAAGTTAAAAACGGGGAGCTGTTTTTT. It translates to CASSQVKNGELFF.

This chain links TRBV20-1 with TRBJ1-2, with D possibly being TRBD1 (5 bases). This CDR3 spans 10 amino acids. Germline CDR1 DFQATT, CDR2 SNEGSKA (reference sequence). Trimming pared 4 bases from V and 12 bases from J, leaving 12 bases between. In DNA, the CDR3 is TGCAGTGCTATCAGCAGGGCAGACACCTTC. It translates to CSAISRADTF.

The chain's CDR3 is CSVQESNNQPQHF. The DNA for the CDR3 is TGCAGCGTCCAGGAGTCTAACAATCAGCCCCAGCATTTT. V gene TRBV29-1 combines with J gene TRBJ1-5, with D unclear. V was cut by 6 bases and J by 3 bases, with 12 bases left in between. The CDR3 is 13 amino acids. Germline CDR1 reads SQVTM; CDR2 reads ANQGSEA.

As to this clonotype: The junction differs from germline at one of its ends, possibly a read error. This chain uses TRBV5-6 with TRBJ2-6, with a possible D match to TRBD1 (6 bases). CDR3 length: 15 residues. Germline V gene sequence: CDR1 SGHDT, CDR2 YYEEEE. The CDR3: CASSSAGAGANALTF. In DNA, the CDR3 is TGTGCTAGCAGCTCGGCAGGGGCTGGGGCCAACGCCCTGACTTTC.

The gene calls are TRBV9 and TRBJ1-4; TRBD1 is a possible D gene (6 bases). The V gene's germline CDR1 is SGDLS and CDR2 YYNGEE. The V gene lost 2 bases and the J gene lost 7 bases, with 21 bases spanning the gap. The CDR3 totals 17 residues. CDR3 bases: TGTGCCAGCAGCGTGAGCCCTACCGGGACATCGGGTGAAAAACTGTTTTTT. Its translation: CASSVSPTGTSGEKLFF.

Only a few counts were recorded for this clonotype. V is TRBV4-3 and J is TRBJ2-7; D possibly corresponds to TRBD2 (5 bases). Germline assignment: CDR1 LGHNA and CDR2 YSLEER. V lost 1 base, J lost 1 base, and 14 bases lay in between. The CDR3 is 16 residues long. The CDR3 region has the DNA TGCGCCAGCAGCCAAGCGGGGAACCGCGAATCCTACGAGCAGTACTTC. Amino acids: CASSQAGNRESYEQYF.

V gene TRBV27 combines with J gene TRBJ1-2; TRBD1 might be the D (5 bases). The V end was cut by 6 bases, the J end by 12 bases, with 14 bases between. This CDR3 has 11 amino acids. Germline loops: CDR1 MNHEY, CDR2 SMNVEV (reference sequence). CDR3 in DNA: TGTGCCAGCAGGGCAGGGCCTGGGAACACCTTC. It specifies CASRAGPGNTF.

The rearrangement links TRBV4-3 to TRBJ2-5; D is ambiguous. Germline values: CDR1 LGHNA, CDR2 YSLEER. Trimming pared 0 bases from V and 11 bases from J, leaving 13 bases between. CDR3 length: 13 amino acids. The chain's CDR3 is CASSQDRYNEQYF. The CDR3, as DNA: TGCGCCAGCAGCCAAGATAGGTACAATGAGCAGTACTTC.

The rearrangement uses TRBV6-6 and TRBJ1-1; D might be TRBD1 (6 bases). The CDR3 has 11 amino acids. Germline CDR1 reads MNHNY; CDR2 reads SVGAGI (reference sequence). With 10 bases removed from V and 7 bases from J, the gap between germline ends came to 13 bases. This CDR3 is CATRTDLEAFF. In nucleotides, the CDR3 is TGTGCCACCCGGACAGACCTTGAAGCTTTCTTT.

This clonotype was detected only a few times. The chain joins TRBV20-1 to TRBJ2-3; 11 bases are a match to TRBD2. CDR1 and CDR2 (germline): DFQATT, SNEGSKA (reference sequence). V gave up 6 bases and J gave up 2 bases; unmatched junction bases: 4. This CDR3 has 14 residues. The CDR3: CSALLAGVTDTQYF. In nucleotides, the CDR3 is TGCAGTGCCCTACTAGCGGGAGTCACAGATACGCAGTATTTT.

This clonotype was observed a handful of times. The chain combines TRBV6-5 with TRBJ1-1; D is unclear. V was trimmed by 5 bases and J by 7 bases, leaving 20 bases between them. The CDR3 runs to 15 residues. CDR1 MNHEY and CDR2 SVGAGI come from the germline V gene. CDR3 in DNA: TGTGCCAGCAGTCCACCGAGGACGGGAGGTGTTGAAGCTTTCTTT. It encodes CASSPPRTGGVEAFF.

V usage is TRBV7-8 and J usage is TRBJ2-3; D is perhaps TRBD1 or TRBD2 (6 bases each). The CDR3 sequence is 16 residues long. Germline assignment: CDR1 SGHVS and CDR2 FQNEAQ. The V and J ends lost 0 bases and 4 bases respectively, with 14 bases between them. The CDR3 DNA sequence: TGTGCCAGCAGCTTAGCGCCACAGGGAGGTGCAGATACGCAGTATTTT. Translating gives CASSLAPQGGADTQYF.

The chain links TRBV20-1 to TRBJ1-1, with D hard to call. Trimming stripped 4 bases from V and 5 bases from J, with 14 bases between. This CDR3 is built from 13 residues. Germline CDR1 reads DFQATT; CDR2 reads SNEGSKA (reference sequence). CDR3 nucleotide sequence: TGCAGTGCTATCCCAGATGTTACGACTGAAGCTTTCTTT. This encodes CSAIPDVTTEAFF.

This rearrangement joins TRBV24-1 to TRBJ2-3, with 9 bases identical to TRBD2. V was clipped by 5 bases and J by 6 bases; unmatched bases: 5. The CDR3 is made up of 14 amino acids. Germline V CDR1 and CDR2: KGHDR, SFDVKD. The CDR3, as DNA: TGTGCCACCAGTGGACGCGGGAGGGGGGATACGCAGTATTTT. Its protein is CATSGRGRGDTQYF.

This clonotype was detected a few times. The V call is TRBV7-2, the J call TRBJ1-6; perhaps TRBD1 as D (5 bases). Trimming took off 1 base at V and 8 bases at J, with 6 bases between the two ends. This CDR3 contains 13 residues. Germline lookup yields CDR1 SGHTA and CDR2 FQGNSA. In DNA form, the CDR3 reads TGTGCCAGCAGCTTAGGACAGTATTCACCCCTCCACTTT. Translated, it gives CASSLGQYSPLHF.

The chain joins TRBV6-6 to TRBJ2-5; D remains ambiguous. In germline, CDR1 is MNHNY, CDR2 SVGAGI (reference sequence). The V end was cut by 6 bases, the J end by 2 bases, with 13 bases between. CDR3 length: 14 amino acids. The CDR3 loop is CASSPVGSQETQYF. The CDR3 DNA sequence: TGTGCCAGCAGCCCGGTGGGCAGTCAAGAGACCCAGTACTTC.

The table lists this clonotype with a count of one. Since a much larger clone is just one base distant, this may be a read error. The chain joins TRBV10-2 to TRBJ2-7, with D possibly being TRBD1 (6 bases). The J call may not be correct, given that the DNA end is closer to TRBJ2-5. CDR3 size: 15 residues. Germline loops: CDR1 WSHSY, CDR2 SAAADI. CDR3 in DNA: TGCGCCAGCAGCCGGGACACAAACCGACATGAGACCCAGTACTTC. It codes for CASSRDTNRHETQYF.

With respect to this clonotype: The germline gene is not matched at one end of the junction; a read error may be the cause. The gene calls are TRBV12-3 or TRBV12-4 and TRBJ1-5; D is unresolved. The CDR3 totals 15 residues. CDR3 nucleotide sequence: TGTGCCAGCACTTTAAGACGGGGAGGCAATCAGCCCCAGCATTTT. Translating gives CASTLRRGGNQPQHF.

The rearrangement links TRBV6-1 to TRBJ2-1; D is perhaps TRBD2 (6 bases). Germline V gene sequence: CDR1 MNHNS, CDR2 SASEGT. The CDR3 runs 15 residues. V shed 5 bases and J shed 7 bases, with 18 bases lying between them. CDR3 sequence reads: CASSPPAGLGNEQFF. The CDR3 bases are TGTGCCAGCAGTCCACCCGCGGGGTTGGGGAATGAGCAGTTCTTC.